This T cell receptor beta chain originates from a study of CD8+CD57+ T cells in acquired aplastic anemia. Profiling of TCR beta VDJ combinations and CDR3 sequences used genomic DNA as template. Via MiXCR, TCRdb re-called the reads, giving one row per CDR3 protein. The table lists 400,000 to 450,000 distinct CDR3 sequences, roughly 64% of them singletons, with approximately 3.8% in the top ten. Concerning this clonotype itself: Its antigen is as yet unknown. At one boundary the junction diverges from the germline segment, which might be a read error.

Findings and limits, study-wide: Patients did not significantly differ from controls in CD8+ Simpson's diversity.

The CDR3 contains 17 residues. CDR1 is SGHVS and CDR2 is FNYEAQ in the germline V gene. V is TRBV7-6 and J is TRBJ2-1; 16 positions agree with TRBD2. This TCR was recovered from a human donor in good health, serving as a control. Sequenced material: sorted CD4+, CD8+, or CD8+CD57+ T cells (not recorded which) from PBMCs. The CDR3 is CASSLGTSGGGYNEQFF. The CDR3 DNA reads TGTGCTAGCAGCTTAGGGACTAGCGGGGGGGGTTACAATGAGCAGTTCTTC.